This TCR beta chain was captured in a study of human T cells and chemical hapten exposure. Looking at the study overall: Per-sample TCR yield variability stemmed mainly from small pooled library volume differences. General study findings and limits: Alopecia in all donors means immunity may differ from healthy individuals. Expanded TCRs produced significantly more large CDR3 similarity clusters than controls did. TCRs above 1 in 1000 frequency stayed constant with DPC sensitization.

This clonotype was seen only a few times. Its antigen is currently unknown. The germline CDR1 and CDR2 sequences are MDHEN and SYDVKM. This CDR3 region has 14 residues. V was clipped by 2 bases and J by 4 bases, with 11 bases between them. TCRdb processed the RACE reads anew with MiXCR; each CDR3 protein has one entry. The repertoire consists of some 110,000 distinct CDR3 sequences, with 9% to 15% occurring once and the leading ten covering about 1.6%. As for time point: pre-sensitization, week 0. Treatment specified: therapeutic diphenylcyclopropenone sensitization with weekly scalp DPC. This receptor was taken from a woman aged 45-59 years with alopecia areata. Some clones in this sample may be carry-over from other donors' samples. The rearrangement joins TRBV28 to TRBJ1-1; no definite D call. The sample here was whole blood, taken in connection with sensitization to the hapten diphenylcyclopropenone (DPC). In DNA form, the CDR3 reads TGTGCCAGCAGTTTAATACGTAAGGGCACTGAAGCTTTCTTT. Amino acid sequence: CASSLIRKGTEAFF.